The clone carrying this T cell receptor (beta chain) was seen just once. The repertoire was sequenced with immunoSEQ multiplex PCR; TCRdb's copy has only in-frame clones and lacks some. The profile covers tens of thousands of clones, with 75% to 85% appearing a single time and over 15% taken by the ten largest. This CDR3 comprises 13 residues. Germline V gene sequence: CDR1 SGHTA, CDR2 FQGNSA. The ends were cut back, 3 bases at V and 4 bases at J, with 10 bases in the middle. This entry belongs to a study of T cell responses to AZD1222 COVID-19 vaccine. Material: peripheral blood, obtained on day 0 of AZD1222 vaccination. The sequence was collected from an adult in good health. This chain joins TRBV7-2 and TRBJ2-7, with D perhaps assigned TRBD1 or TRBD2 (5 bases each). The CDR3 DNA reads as TGTGCCAGCAGCTTCGTAGAGGGGTACGAGCAGTACTTC. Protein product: CASSFVEGYEQYF.